This TCR beta chain is drawn from a study of identical twins (dated by TCRdb to 2016 to 2018). Background on the whole study: TCR alpha and beta repertoires from monozygotic twins, unrelated adults of various ages and cord blood were deep-sequenced to test whether fetal clonotypes persist. To rule out contamination, replicate twin experiments were performed at different times with different library preparation protocols. On the study overall, not on this receptor specifically: Invariant T cells such as MAIT and iNKT could partly confound zero-insertion analyses, though diverse VJ usage argued against this for most clonotypes. Because the same donors could not be followed over many years, conclusions were based on cross-sectional statistical analysis. Out-of-frame TCR alpha sharing in monozygotic twins was systematically underestimated by recombination models, whereas sharing between unrelated individuals was in agreement with the recombination models. A weaker excess of twin sharing was found in beta out-of-frame sequences because the signal-to-noise ratio was lowered by fewer shared sequences. Fewer insertions were carried by abundant cord blood beta clonotypes; a weaker similar trend was observed in young adult naive repertoires, while no such trend was observed in memory repertoires. Compared with coincidental sharing between unrelated individuals, out-of-frame TCR alpha sequences shared between twins had an excess of sequences with low generation probability.

Every donor was a healthy Caucasian. The twin cohort consisted of three pairs of female monozygotic twins, all aged roughly 18 to 30 years. Peripheral blood mononuclear cells were the source from which RNA for the TCR libraries was isolated. Libraries were made using 5' RACE. Sequencer: Illumina HiSeq 2000. Template switching introduced a universal primer binding site; the final cDNA contained a unique molecular identifier, enabling accurate counting of TCR cDNA molecules. Specific primers in the conserved constant-segment region were used to synthesize first-strand cDNA for the TCR alpha and beta chains. To control for contamination, every cDNA library was double barcoded, receiving both a SMART-Mk sample barcode and Illumina barcodes. TruSeq adapter sequences and Illumina sample barcodes were added in two successive PCR steps. TCR alpha and beta cDNA libraries were sequenced on the Illumina HiSeq platform with custom primers. In the source study's methods: Raw reads were processed with MiGEC to extract unique molecular identifiers, and MiXCR was used to determine CDR3 positions. Recombination models were inferred per individual with the repgenHMM and IGoR tools using an EM algorithm. The tcR package in R was used for shared clonotype analysis, with sharing normalized by the product of cloneset sizes. To study raw recombination free of thymic and clonal selection effects, out-of-frame nonproductive sequences were analyzed. The public reads were reprocessed in TCRdb via fastp at Q25 and MiXCR, keeping in-frame beta chains. Rows are combined by CDR3 protein, so each entry shows the most common genes and DNA. The V and J calls were not made by the authors but by TCRdb's processing. The sample contains roughly 720,000 distinct CDR3 sequences, 18% of them found a single time. The ten largest clones take up around 13% of the sample.

Of note for this clonotype: Its antigen is still unknown. Per-base qualities were not stored, and no clone one base away is much larger.

The same sample was also studied in work on T cells expressing NK-cell markers. The second source states: About eight donors provided sorted CD3+CD56+NKG2C+, CD3+CD56+NKG2C- and CD3+CD56-NKG2C+ T-cell subsets, whose TCR beta-chain repertoires were profiled. Among the eight sequenced donors, only one was HCMV-seronegative, while the other seven were HCMV-seropositive. In several experiments an anti-gammadeltaTCR antibody was added to restrict sorting to alphabetaTCR-expressing T cells. In several donors, the dominant CD3+CD56+NKG2C+ clonotypes were found to rank among the top 10 CD8+ clonotypes and to make up about 1.0-7.5% of CD8+ T cells. Those dominant clonotypes were again the most abundant among CD3+CD56-NKG2C+ cells in a few donors, at roughly 25-65%. Whether the expanded NKG2C-expressing T cell clones were specific for HCMV antigens remained unclear. The eight sequenced donors were randomly selected healthy volunteers, three men and five women. A commercial ELISA kit detecting HCMV-specific IgG in serum was used to determine HCMV serostatus. For roughly six donors, bulk peripheral blood T-cell repertoires were additionally sequenced from unsorted PBMC. MIGEC handled demultiplexing of the reads and grouping by UMI, while MiTCR was used to assemble and quantify clonotypes. To exclude erroneous sequences, any TCR cDNA sequence not supported by at least two reads was discarded. The tcR package was used for downstream repertoire analysis, and clonotypes were matched between fractions using CDR3 nucleotide sequence together with V segment. VDJmatch was used to annotate antigen specificity against VDJdb, with one amino acid substitution allowed in CDR3.

The receptor's source is a young woman in good health. What was sequenced was PBMCs.

The CDR3 is CASRKAEYQGTDTQYF. Here is the DNA: TGTGCCAGCAGAAAGGCGGAGTACCAGGGGACAGATACGCAGTATTTT. The receptor chain draws on TRBV6-1 and TRBJ2-3; TRBD1 is a possible D gene, resting on 6 matching bases. Taken from the germline V gene, the CDR1 and CDR2 loops are MNHNS and SASEGT. Trimming at the junction amounts to 6 bases on V and 3 bases on J, and the germline ends lie 19 bases apart. The cysteine opens and the phenylalanine closes a CDR3 of 16 amino acids. Here the CDR3 DNA is all that survives: 48 bases in frame from base 1.